This T cell receptor (beta chain) appears in the sequencing data of a study of T cell responses to AZD1222 COVID-19 vaccine. Whole-study findings and limits: After two AZD1222 doses, spike-specific TCR breadth and depth rose versus day 0. Unmutated regions of variants are reportedly targeted by nearly half of spike-specific TCRs.

Assay used: immunoSEQ multiplex PCR; TCRdb lists only in-frame clones, some missing. The table lists 95,000 or so clones, approximately 91% of them singletons. A remark on this clone: What it binds is unknown.

This sequence was found in an adult in good health. This material consisted of peripheral blood, taken on day 0 of AZD1222 vaccination.

CDR3 sequence reads: CASGTVTEAFF. The CDR3 DNA follows: TGTGCCAGCGGGACCGTCACTGAAGCTTTCTTT. The chain links TRBV19 to TRBJ1-1; a weak D match, TRBD1 (5 bases). This CDR3 has 11 amino acids. Germline V lookup: CDR1 LNHDA, CDR2 SQIVND (reference sequence). The ends were cut back, 9 bases at V and 4 bases at J, with 9 bases in the middle.